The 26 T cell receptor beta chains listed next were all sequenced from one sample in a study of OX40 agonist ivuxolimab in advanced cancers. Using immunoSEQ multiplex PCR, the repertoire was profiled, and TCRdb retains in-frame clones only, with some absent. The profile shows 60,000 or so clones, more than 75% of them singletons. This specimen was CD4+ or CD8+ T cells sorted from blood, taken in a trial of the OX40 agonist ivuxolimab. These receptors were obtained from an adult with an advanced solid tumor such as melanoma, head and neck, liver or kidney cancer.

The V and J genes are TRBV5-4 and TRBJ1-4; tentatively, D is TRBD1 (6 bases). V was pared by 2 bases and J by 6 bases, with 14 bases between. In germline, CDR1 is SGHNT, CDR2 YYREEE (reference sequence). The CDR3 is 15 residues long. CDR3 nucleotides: TGTGCCAGCAGCTTTACAGGGAGGTCGGATGAAAAACTGTTTTTT. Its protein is CASSFTGRSDEKLFF.

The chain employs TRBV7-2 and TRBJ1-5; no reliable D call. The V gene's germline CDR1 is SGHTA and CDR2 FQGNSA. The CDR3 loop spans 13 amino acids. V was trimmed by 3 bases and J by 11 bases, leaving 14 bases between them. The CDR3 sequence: CASSLIREEAQHF. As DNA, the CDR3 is TGTGCCAGCAGCTTGATAAGGGAAGAGGCCCAGCATTTT.

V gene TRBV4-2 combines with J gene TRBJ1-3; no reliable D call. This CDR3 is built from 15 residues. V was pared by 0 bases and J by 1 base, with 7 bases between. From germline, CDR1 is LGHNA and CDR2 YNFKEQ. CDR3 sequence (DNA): TGTGCCAGCAGCCAAGAAGTGGGTTCTGGAAACACCATATATTTT. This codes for CASSQEVGSGNTIYF.

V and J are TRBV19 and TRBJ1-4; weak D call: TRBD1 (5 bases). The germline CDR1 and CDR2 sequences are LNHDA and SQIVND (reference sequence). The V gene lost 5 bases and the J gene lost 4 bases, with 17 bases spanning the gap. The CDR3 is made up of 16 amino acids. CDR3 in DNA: TGTGCCAGTAGTTGGTCCTCGGGGCGCGGTAATGAAAAACTGTTTTTT. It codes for CASSWSSGRGNEKLFF.

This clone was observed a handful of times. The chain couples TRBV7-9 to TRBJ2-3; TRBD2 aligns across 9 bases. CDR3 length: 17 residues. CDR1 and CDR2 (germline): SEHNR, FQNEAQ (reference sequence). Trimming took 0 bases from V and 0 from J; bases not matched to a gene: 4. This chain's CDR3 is CASSLARLAGSTDTQYF. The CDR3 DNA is TGTGCCAGCAGCTTAGCGCGGCTAGCGGGGAGCACAGATACGCAGTATTTT. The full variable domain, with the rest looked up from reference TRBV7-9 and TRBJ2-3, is DTGVSQNPRHKITKRGQNVTFRCDPISEHNRLYWYRQTLGQGPEFLTYFQNEAQLEKSRLLSDRFSAERPKGSFSTLEIQRTEQGDSAMYLCASSLARLAGSTDTQYFGPGTRLTVL.

As DNA, the CDR3 is TGTGCCAGCAGCTTGTCGGCCGGGAGAGCCACCGGGGAGCTGTTTTTT. Translation gives CASSLSAGRATGELFF. The chain is built from TRBV5-5 and TRBJ2-2; D perhaps matches TRBD2 (6 bases). The CDR3 is 16 amino acids. Germline values: CDR1 SGHKS, CDR2 YYEKEE (reference sequence). V lost 1 base, J lost 4 bases, and 14 bases lay in between. The full variable domain, with the rest looked up from reference TRBV5-5 and TRBJ2-2, is DAGVTQSPTHLIKTRGQQVTLRCSPISGHKSVSWYQQVLGQGPQFIFQYYEKEERGRGNFPDRFSARQFPNYSSELNVNALLLGDSALYLCASSLSAGRATGELFFGEGSRLTVL.

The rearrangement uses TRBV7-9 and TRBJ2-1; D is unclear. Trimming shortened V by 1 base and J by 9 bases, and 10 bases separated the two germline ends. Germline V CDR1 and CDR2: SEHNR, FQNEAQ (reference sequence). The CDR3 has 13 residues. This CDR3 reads CASSLVEAGEQFF. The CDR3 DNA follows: TGTGCCAGCAGCTTAGTTGAGGCCGGTGAGCAGTTCTTC.

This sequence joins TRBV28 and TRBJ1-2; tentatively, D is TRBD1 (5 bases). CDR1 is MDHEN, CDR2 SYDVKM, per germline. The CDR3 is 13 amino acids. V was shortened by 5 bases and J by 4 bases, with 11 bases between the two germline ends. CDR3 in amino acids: CASSHFRVYGYTF. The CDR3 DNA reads TGTGCCAGCAGTCACTTCAGGGTCTATGGCTACACCTTC.

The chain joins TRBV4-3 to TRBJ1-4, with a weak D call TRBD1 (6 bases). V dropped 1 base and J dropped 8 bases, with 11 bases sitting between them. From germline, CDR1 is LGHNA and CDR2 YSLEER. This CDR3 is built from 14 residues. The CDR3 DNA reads TGCGCCAGCAGCCAAGCCAGGGGTACGGAAAAACTGTTTTTT. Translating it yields CASSQARGTEKLFF.

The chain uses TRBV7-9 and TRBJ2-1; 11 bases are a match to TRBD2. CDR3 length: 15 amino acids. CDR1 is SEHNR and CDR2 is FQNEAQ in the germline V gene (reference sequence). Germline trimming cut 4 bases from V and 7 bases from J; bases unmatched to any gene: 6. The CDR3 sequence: CASSYLAGGTNEQFF. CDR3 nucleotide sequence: TGTGCCAGCAGCTATCTAGCGGGAGGTACTAATGAGCAGTTCTTC.

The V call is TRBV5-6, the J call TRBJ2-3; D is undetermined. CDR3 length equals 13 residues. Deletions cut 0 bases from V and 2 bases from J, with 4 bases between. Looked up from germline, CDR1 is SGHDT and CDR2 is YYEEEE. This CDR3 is CASSLEVTDTQYF. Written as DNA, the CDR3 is TGTGCCAGCAGCTTGGAGGTCACAGATACGCAGTATTTT.

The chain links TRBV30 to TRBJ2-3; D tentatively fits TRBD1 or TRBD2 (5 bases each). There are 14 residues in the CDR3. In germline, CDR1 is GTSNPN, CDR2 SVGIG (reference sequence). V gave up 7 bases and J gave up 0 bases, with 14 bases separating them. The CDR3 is CASRERPSTDTQYF. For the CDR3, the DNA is TGTGCCTCCAGGGAGCGGCCGAGCACAGATACGCAGTATTTT.

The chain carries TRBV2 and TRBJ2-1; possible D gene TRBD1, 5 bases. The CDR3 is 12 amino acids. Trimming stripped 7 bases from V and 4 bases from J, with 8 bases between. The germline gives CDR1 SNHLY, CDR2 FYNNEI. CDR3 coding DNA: TGTGCCAGCACTGCAGGGTACAATGAGCAGTTCTTC. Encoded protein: CASTAGYNEQFF.

CDR3 sequence (DNA): TGCGCCAGCAGGAAGGGACAGGGGATGGGGGATACGCAGTATTTT. It specifies CASRKGQGMGDTQYF. This chain uses TRBV10-2 with TRBJ2-3, with 10 bases matching TRBD1. Germline lookup yields CDR1 WSHSY and CDR2 SAAADI. V dropped 6 bases and J dropped 6; count of bases not matched to a gene: 9. This CDR3 has 15 residues.

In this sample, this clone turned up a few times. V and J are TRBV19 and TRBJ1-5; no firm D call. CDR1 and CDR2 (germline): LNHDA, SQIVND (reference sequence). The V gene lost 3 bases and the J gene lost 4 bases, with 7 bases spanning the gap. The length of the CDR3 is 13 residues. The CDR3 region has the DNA TGTGCCAGTAGTATGGAAGGAAATCAGCCCCAGCATTTT. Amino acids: CASSMEGNQPQHF.

The CDR3 coding sequence is TGTGCCACCAGCAGAGATACGCAAGCGGCCACAGATACGCAGTATTTT. Translation: CATSRDTQAATDTQYF. This chain links TRBV15 with TRBJ2-3; D is possibly TRBD2 (5 bases). The germline V gene has CDR1 LNHNV and CDR2 YYDKDF (reference sequence). Trimming stripped 0 bases from V and 2 bases from J, with 12 bases between. The CDR3 covers 16 residues.

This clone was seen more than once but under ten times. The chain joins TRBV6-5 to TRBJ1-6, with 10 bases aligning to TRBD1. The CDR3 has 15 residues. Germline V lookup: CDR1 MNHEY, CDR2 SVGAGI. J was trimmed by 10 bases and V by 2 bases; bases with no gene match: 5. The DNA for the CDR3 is TGTGCCAGCAGTTACCTCGACAGGGGGCGATCACCCCTCCACTTT. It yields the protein CASSYLDRGRSPLHF.

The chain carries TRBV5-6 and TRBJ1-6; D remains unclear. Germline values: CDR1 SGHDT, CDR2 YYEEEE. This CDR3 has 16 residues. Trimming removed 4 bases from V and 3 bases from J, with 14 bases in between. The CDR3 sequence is CASSESGLGYNSPLHF. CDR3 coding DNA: TGTGCCAGCAGCGAAAGCGGACTTGGCTATAATTCACCCCTCCACTTT.

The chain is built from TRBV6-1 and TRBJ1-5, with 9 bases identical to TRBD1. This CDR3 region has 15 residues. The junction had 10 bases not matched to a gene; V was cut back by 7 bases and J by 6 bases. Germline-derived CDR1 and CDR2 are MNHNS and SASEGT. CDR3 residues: CASTKDRGDGQPQHF. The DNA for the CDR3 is TGTGCCAGCACCAAAGACAGGGGGGATGGTCAGCCCCAGCATTTT.

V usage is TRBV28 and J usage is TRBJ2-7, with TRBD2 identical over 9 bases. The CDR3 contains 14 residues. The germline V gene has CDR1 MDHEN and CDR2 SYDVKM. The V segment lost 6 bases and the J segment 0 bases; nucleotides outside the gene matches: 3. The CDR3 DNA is TGTGCCAGCAGAAATAGCGGGGGCTCCTACGAGCAGTACTTC. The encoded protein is CASRNSGGSYEQYF.

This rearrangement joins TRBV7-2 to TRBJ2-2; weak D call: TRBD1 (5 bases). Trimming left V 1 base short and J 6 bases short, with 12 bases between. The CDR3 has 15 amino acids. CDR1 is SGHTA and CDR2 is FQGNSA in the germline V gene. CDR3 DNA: TGTGCCAGCAGCTTAGGGGTGGCCAGGGCCGGGGAGCTGTTTTTT. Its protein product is CASSLGVARAGELFF.

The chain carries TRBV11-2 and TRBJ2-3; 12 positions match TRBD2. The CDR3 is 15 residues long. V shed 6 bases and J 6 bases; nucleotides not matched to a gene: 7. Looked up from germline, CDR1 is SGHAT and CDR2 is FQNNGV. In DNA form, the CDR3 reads TGTGCCAGCAGGGTTCTAGCGGGGGGGATGGATACGCAGTATTTT. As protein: CASRVLAGGMDTQYF.

The CDR3 loop reads CASSPPGSPPFF. The CDR3 DNA sequence: TGTGCCAGCTCACCACCGGGCAGCCCTCCCTTCTTC. The J gene is TRBJ2-1, the V gene TRBV18, with D unresolved. The ends were cut back, 0 bases at V and 16 bases at J, with 13 bases in the middle. The CDR3 consists of 12 residues. Germline V gene lookup returns CDR1 KGHSH and CDR2 LQKENI.

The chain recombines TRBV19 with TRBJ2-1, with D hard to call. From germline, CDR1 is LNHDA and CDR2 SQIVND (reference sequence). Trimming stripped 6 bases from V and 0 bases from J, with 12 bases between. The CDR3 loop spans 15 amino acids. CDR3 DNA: TGTGCCAGTAGAGAGAAGCCTTCCTCCTACAATGAGCAGTTCTTC. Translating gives CASREKPSSYNEQFF. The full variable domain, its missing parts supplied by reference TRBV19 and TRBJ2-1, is DGGITQSPKYLFRKEGQNVTLSCEQNLNHDAMYWYRQDPGQGLRLIYYSQIVNDFQKGDIAEGYSVSREKKESFPLTVTSAQKNPTAFYLCASREKPSSYNEQFFGPGTRLTVL.

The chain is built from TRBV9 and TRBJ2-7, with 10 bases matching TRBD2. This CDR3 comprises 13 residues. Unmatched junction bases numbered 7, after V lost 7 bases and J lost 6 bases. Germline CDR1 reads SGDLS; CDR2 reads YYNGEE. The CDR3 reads CASSSSGSFEQYF. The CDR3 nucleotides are TGTGCCAGCTCCTCTAGCGGGAGTTTCGAGCAGTACTTC. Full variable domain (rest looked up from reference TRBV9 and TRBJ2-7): DSGVTQTPKHLITATGQRVTLRCSPRSGDLSVYWYQQSLDQGLQFLIQYYNGEERAKGNILERFSAQQFPDLHSELNLSSLELGDSALYFCASSSSGSFEQYFGPGTRLTVT.

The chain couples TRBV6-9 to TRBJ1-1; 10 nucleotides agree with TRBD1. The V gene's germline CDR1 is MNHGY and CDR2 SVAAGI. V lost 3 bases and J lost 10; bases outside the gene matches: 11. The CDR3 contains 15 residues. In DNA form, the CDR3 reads TGTGCCAGCAGTTACGAGCGGGACAGGGGTTTCGGAGCTTTCTTT. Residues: CASSYERDRGFGAFF.